Below, 21 T cell receptor beta chains from the same sample are listed, as sequenced in a study of T-cell reconstitution after alpha-beta-depleted transplantation in children. Unique molecular identifiers were built into the TCRbeta library. Each CDR3 protein gets one entry after TCRdb re-called the PCR reads with MiXCR. There are roughly 670,000 distinct CDR3 sequences in the sample; about an eighth occur only once, and 0.79% lies in the top ten. The input for sequencing was PBMCs, taken before TCRalphabeta/CD19-depleted stem cell transplant. The receptor source for this set is a girl aged 2-15 years with congenital amegakaryocytic thrombocytopenia, due to receive a stem cell transplant.

The chain has TRBV12-3 or TRBV12-4 and TRBJ2-1; 7 nucleotides match TRBD1. The J segment lost 5 bases and the V segment lost 6 bases, leaving 10 bases of the junction unmatched. The CDR3 is 15 amino acids. The CDR3: CASSRRQGTDNEQFF. The CDR3 DNA sequence: TGTGCCAGCAGCCGTCGACAGGGAACGGACAATGAGCAGTTCTTC.

At least ten counts were recorded for this clonotype. The chain uses TRBV12-3 or TRBV12-4 and TRBJ1-1; 8 bases are shared with TRBD1. The CDR3 totals 15 residues. The V and J ends lost 5 bases and 6 bases, in that order; junction bases with no gene match: 11. CDR3 region: CASSPPSDRVAEAFF. CDR3 DNA: TGTGCCAGCAGTCCGCCTTCGGACAGGGTGGCTGAAGCTTTCTTT.

This clonotype showed up many times. The J gene is TRBJ2-1, the V gene TRBV18; 7 positions match TRBD1. Germline V lookup: CDR1 KGHSH, CDR2 LQKENI. The CDR3 consists of 15 residues. Trimming at V came to 6 bases and at J to 5 bases, leaving 10 bases not matched to a gene. CDR3: CASSSNPGTDNEQFF. CDR3 DNA sequence: TGTGCCAGCTCTTCTAATCCCGGGACAGACAATGAGCAGTTCTTC.

This chain connects TRBV18 to TRBJ2-5; D ambiguous. The V and J ends lost 2 bases and 4 bases respectively, with 14 bases between them. The CDR3 contains 15 residues. Looked up from germline, CDR1 is KGHSH and CDR2 is LQKENI. CDR3 loop: CASSPSTDPRETQYF. In DNA, the CDR3 is TGTGCCAGCTCACCAAGTACGGACCCCAGAGAGACCCAGTACTTC.

This clonotype was picked up many times. This rearrangement joins TRBV5-1 to TRBJ1-1; 7 bases map to TRBD1. CDR3 length equals 13 residues. The V gene's germline CDR1 is SGHRS and CDR2 YFSETQ. The V and J ends lost 2 bases and 8 bases, in that order; junction bases with no gene match: 6. CDR3 loop: CASSLSTGTEAFF. CDR3 DNA sequence: TGCGCCAGCAGCTTATCGACAGGGACCGAAGCTTTCTTT.

The gene calls are TRBV5-1 and TRBJ2-1, with D perhaps TRBD1 (6 bases). Per germline, CDR1 SGHRS and CDR2 YFSETQ. The ends were cut back, 0 bases at V and 9 bases at J, with 13 bases in the middle. The CDR3 runs to 14 residues. For the CDR3, the DNA is TGCGCCAGCAGCTTGGACAGGGTTGGGAGTGAGCAGTTCTTC. The encoded protein is CASSLDRVGSEQFF. The variable domain in full, completed from reference TRBV5-1 and TRBJ2-1, reads KAGVTQTPRYLIKTRGQQVTLSCSPISGHRSVSWYQQTPGQGLQFLFEYFSETQRNKGNFPGRFSGRQFSNSRSEMNVSTLELGDSALYLCASSLDRVGSEQFFGPGTRLTVL.

This clonotype was observed a handful of times. The chain recombines TRBV5-1 with TRBJ2-5, with unresolved D. V lost 1 base and J lost 2, with 9 bases in between. The CDR3 is 14 residues long. Germline V CDR1 and CDR2: SGHRS, YFSETQ. CDR3 DNA: TGCGCCAGCAGCTTGTCGACGACGCAAGAGACCCAGTACTTC. Translation: CASSLSTTQETQYF.

This clonotype occurred a few times. V is TRBV5-1 and J is TRBJ2-1; 8 positions match TRBD1. The CDR3 has 16 residues. The ends lost 5 bases at V and 4 bases at J; junction bases unmatched: 11. Per the germline V gene, CDR1 is SGHRS and CDR2 is YFSETQ. CDR3 residues: CASRSGQGSGYNEQFF. As DNA, the CDR3 is TGCGCCAGCAGATCCGGACAGGGATCGGGTTACAATGAGCAGTTCTTC.

The table lists this clonotype with many counts. The chain recombines TRBV20-1 with TRBJ2-7, with TRBD2 matching 13 bases. Per germline, CDR1 DFQATT and CDR2 SNEGSKA (reference sequence). V gave up 1 base and J gave up 3 bases; unmatched junction bases: 0. The CDR3 is made up of 14 amino acids. Written as DNA, the CDR3 is TGCAGTGCTAGAGGGACTAGCGGGAGCTACGAGCAGTACTTC. Residues: CSARGTSGSYEQYF.

The chain combines TRBV19 with TRBJ1-5; the D is unclear. This CDR3 has 16 amino acids. Germline CDR1 is LNHDA and CDR2 is SQIVND (reference sequence). The V and J ends lost 0 bases and 2 bases respectively, with 11 bases between them. The CDR3: CASSIDPAAGNQPQHF. The CDR3 DNA reads TGTGCCAGTAGTATAGATCCAGCAGCAGGCAATCAGCCCCAGCATTTT.

This clonotype was observed at least ten times. The V and J genes are TRBV29-1 and TRBJ2-1, with D tentatively TRBD1 (8 bases). CDR1 SQVTM and CDR2 ANQGSEA come from the germline V gene. The CDR3 extends over 17 amino acids. Trimming took off 2 bases at V and 2 bases at J, with 19 bases between the two ends. The CDR3 protein is CSVETGPAGQAYNEQFF. The CDR3 region has the DNA TGCAGCGTTGAAACGGGACCAGCGGGACAGGCCTACAATGAGCAGTTCTTC.

Turning to this clonotype: Germline and junction disagree at one end, which may indicate a read error. The CDR3 loop reads CASSLTGFQPQPF. The CDR3 DNA reads TGTGCCAGCAGTCTGACAGGGTTTCAGCCCCAGCCTTTT. The chain combines TRBV12-3 or TRBV12-4 with TRBJ1-5; 7 positions agree with TRBD1. CDR3 length: 13 amino acids.

Turning to this clonotype: The germline gene is not matched at one end of the junction; a read error may be the cause. The genes are TRBV7-7 and TRBJ2-1; TRBD2 agrees at 8 bases. Per the germline V gene, CDR1 is SSHAT and CDR2 is FNYEAQ (reference sequence). The CDR3 totals 17 residues. CDR3 residues: CASGFRAGLAGPPVQFF. The CDR3 DNA is TGTGCCAGCGGCTTCAGAGCGGGATTAGCGGGACCCCCGGTCCAGTTCTTC.

Ten or more counts support this clonotype. The chain employs TRBV20-1 and TRBJ2-7; 7 nucleotides line up with TRBD1. The V and J ends lost 6 bases and 2 bases, in that order; junction bases with no gene match: 10. This CDR3 spans 14 amino acids. Germline CDR1 and CDR2: DFQATT and SNEGSKA (reference sequence). The CDR3 coding sequence is TGCAGTGCCCCTGACCGGGACAGTCCCTACGAGCAGTACTTC. As protein: CSAPDRDSPYEQYF.

Many counts were recorded for this clonotype. DNA of the CDR3: TGCAGCGTTGCAGTACCCGGGACAGAAGAGACCCAGTACTTC. Its protein is CSVAVPGTEETQYF. This chain uses TRBV29-1 with TRBJ2-5; 7 bases fit TRBD1. The CDR3 length is 14 residues. The trim removed 4 bases at V and 3 bases at J, leaving 8 bases unmatched. Germline V gene sequence: CDR1 SQVTM, CDR2 ANQGSEA. Full variable domain (missing parts from reference TRBV29-1 and TRBJ2-5): SAVISQKPSRDICQRGTSLTIQCQVDSQVTMMFWYRQQPGQSLTLIATANQGSEATYESGFVIDKFPISRPNLTFSTLTVSNMSPEDSSIYLCSVAVPGTEETQYFGPGTRLLVL.

The chain's CDR3 is CASSQDRGGHQPQHF. The CDR3 DNA follows: TGCGCCAGCAGCCAAGATCGCGGGGGCCATCAGCCCCAGCATTTT. V is TRBV4-1 and J is TRBJ1-5; D may be TRBD1 (6 bases). The CDR3 extends over 15 amino acids. Per germline, CDR1 MGHRA and CDR2 YSYEKL. V lost 0 bases and J lost 5, with 11 bases in between.

This clonotype was seen a handful of times. The chain combines TRBV2 with TRBJ2-1, with TRBD2 identical over 10 bases. CDR3 length equals 13 residues. J gave up 6 bases and V 5 bases, and 1 base lay outside the gene matches. Germline V gene lookup returns CDR1 SNHLY and CDR2 FYNNEI. CDR3 amino acids: CASSSGRANEQFF. Written as DNA, the CDR3 is TGTGCCAGCAGTAGCGGGAGGGCCAATGAGCAGTTCTTC.

The genes are TRBV7-8 and TRBJ2-7; 7 positions match TRBD2. V gave up 6 bases and J gave up 3 bases; unmatched junction bases: 8. The CDR3 runs 14 residues. Germline CDR1 SGHVS, CDR2 FQNEAQ. CDR3 in amino acids: CASRTAGRSYEQYF. The CDR3 DNA sequence: TGTGCCAGCAGGACTGCCGGGAGGAGCTACGAGCAGTACTTC.

This sequence joins TRBV14 and TRBJ2-5, with a weak D call TRBD2 (5 bases). V lost 5 bases and J lost 5, with 18 bases in between. The CDR3 extends over 15 amino acids. Germline-derived CDR1 and CDR2 are SGHDN and FVKESK. The CDR3 loop reads CASSDYVARGETQYF. In nucleotides, the CDR3 is TGTGCCAGCAGCGACTACGTGGCCCGCGGGGAGACCCAGTACTTC.

This clonotype was detected ten times or more. The chain carries TRBV7-9 and TRBJ2-1, with D unclear. Trimming took 0 bases from V and 0 from J, leaving 9 bases between them. The V gene's germline CDR1 is SEHNR and CDR2 FQNEAQ (reference sequence). The CDR3 contains 16 residues. CDR3 protein: CASSLAGYSSYNEQFF. In DNA form, the CDR3 reads TGTGCCAGCAGCTTAGCGGGCTATAGCTCCTACAATGAGCAGTTCTTC.

The rearrangement links TRBV9 to TRBJ2-1, with 9 bases fitting TRBD2. Germline assignment: CDR1 SGDLS and CDR2 YYNGEE. The CDR3 length is 16 residues. V was pared by 0 bases and J by 7 bases, with 8 bases of the junction left unmatched. The CDR3 reads CASSVVSSGDWNEQFF. The CDR3 DNA reads TGTGCCAGCAGCGTAGTCTCTAGCGGGGATTGGAATGAGCAGTTCTTC.